This T cell receptor beta chain stems from a study of T-cell memory formation after mild COVID-19. Per the germline V gene, CDR1 is SGHRS and CDR2 is YFSETQ. CDR3 length equals 16 residues. V shed 4 bases and J shed 4 bases, with 17 bases lying between them. In TCRdb, the 5' RACE reads were re-called with MiXCR into one record per CDR3 protein. The sample lists some 210,000 distinct CDR3 sequences, 10% seen once, with approximately 2.8% in the top ten. This clonotype was detected only a few times. Sequencing input: PBMCs or a T cell subset sorted from them (not recorded which). This chain joins TRBV5-1 and TRBJ2-2; D is perhaps TRBD1 or TRBD2 (5 bases each). The sequence came from a young man who had mild COVID-19 (a few samples of this study predate the infection). Cell type and time point are not known. In DNA, the CDR3 is TGCGCCAGCAGCCCTCGGGGTGGGGCGAGCACCGGGGAGCTGTTTTTT. It is translated as CASSPRGGASTGELFF.